The entry that follows covers one TCR beta chain sequence. Antigen unknown. The data are from a study of regulatory and conventional T cells in RAG deficiency. Study conclusions and caveats: Shorter CDR3s in all patient subsets; >80% Treg-Tconv overlap in Omenn. In Omenn syndrome, sorted "Tregs" may be peripherally activated cells.

Germline V CDR1 and CDR2: MNHEY, SMNVEV (reference sequence). V dropped 3 bases and J dropped 8 bases, with 16 bases sitting between them. This CDR3 region has 14 residues. Genomic DNA came from blood conventional CD4+ T cells gated CD25-low CD127-high. This table comes from immunoSEQ multiplex PCR, and its TCRdb copy is limited to in-frame clones, with some not included. The table records more than 40,000 clones, about nine tenths of them present only once. This same sample was also part of a study on regulatory T cells. Per that study: Amplification used 52 TRBV primers and 13 TRBJ primers.

The origin of this receptor is a human donor in good health. The chain joins TRBV27 to TRBJ1-2; D might be TRBD1 (5 bases). Sequencing was carried out using CD4+ effector T cells sorted from blood. CDR3 DNA sequence: TGTGCCAGCAGTTTGGGGCGGGGGATGGGGGGCTACACCTTC. This gives the protein CASSLGRGMGGYTF.